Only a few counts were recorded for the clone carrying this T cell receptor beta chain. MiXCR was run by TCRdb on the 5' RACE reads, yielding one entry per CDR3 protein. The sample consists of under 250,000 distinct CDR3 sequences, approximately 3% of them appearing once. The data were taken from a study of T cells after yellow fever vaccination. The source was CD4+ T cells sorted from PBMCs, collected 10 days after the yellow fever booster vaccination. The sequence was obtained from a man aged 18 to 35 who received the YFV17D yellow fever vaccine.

The CDR3 sequence: CASSSIPPGIQYF. Written as DNA, the CDR3 is TGTGCCAGCAGCTCCATACCCCCGGGGATTCAGTACTTC. The V and J genes are TRBV7-3 and TRBJ2-4; TRBD2 might be the D (5 bases). In germline, CDR1 is SGHTA, CDR2 FQGTGA. The CDR3 covers 13 residues. V shed 4 bases and J shed 10 bases, with 14 bases lying between them.